These T cell receptor beta chains were read from a single sample in a study of blood T cell repertoires in COVID-19. Libraries were prepared by immunoSEQ multiplex PCR; TCRdb keeps only in-frame clonotypes and omits some of them. This repertoire shows about 92,000 clones, 80% found once; its top ten account for 10%. Sequenced material: peripheral blood. These receptors were collected from a woman aged 70-85 years with acute or convalescent COVID-19. The CDR3 runs from the conserved cysteine through the conserved F or W. The order of the fields is clone size, D gene, V gene, J gene, CDR3 protein, CDR3 DNA. The D gene is left open where the match is weak. Clone size is shown for a subset of rows, as once, few, many or a class of expanded clone.

few,.,TRBV28,TRBJ2-2,CASSLWRTGELFF,TGTGCCAGCAGTTTATGGAGGACCGGGGAGCTGTTTTTT
.,TRBD2,TRBV7-2,TRBJ2-3,CASSRLAGGPADTQYF,TGTGCCAGCAGCAGACTAGCGGGGGGGCCCGCAGATACGCAGTATTTT
.,.,TRBV6-5,TRBJ1-1,CASSYRQGFGTEAFF,TGTGCCAGCAGTTACCGTCAGGGATTCGGCACTGAAGCTTTCTTT
few,.,TRBV18,TRBJ2-5,CASSWTTSGRETQYF,TGTGCCAGCTCCTGGACGACCAGCGGGCGAGAGACCCAGTACTTC
once,.,TRBV2,TRBJ1-1,CASSESTAGGTEAFF,TGTGCCAGCAGTGAATCGACAGCGGGGGGTACTGAAGCTTTCTTT
.,TRBD1,TRBV5-4,TRBJ1-2,CASSPKDRRSGYTF,TGTGCCAGCAGCCCTAAGGACAGGCGGAGTGGCTACACCTTC
.,.,TRBV9,TRBJ2-7,CASSVGAGIYEQYF,TGTGCCAGCAGCGTAGGTGCGGGTATCTACGAGCAGTACTTC
.,.,TRBV5-6,TRBJ1-2,CASSFGPLEGYTF,TGTGCCAGCAGTTTCGGTCCCCTTGAAGGCTACACCTTC
.,TRBD1,TRBV30,TRBJ1-4,CAWSAPGTGVEKLFF,TGTGCCTGGAGTGCCCCCGGGACAGGGGTTGAAAAACTGTTTTTT
few,.,TRBV5-5,TRBJ2-7,CASSRDITYEQYF,TGTGCCAGCAGCAGAGACATCACCTACGAGCAGTACTTC
.,TRBD1,TRBV10-2,TRBJ2-7,CAAWNAQGVTPYEQYF,TGCGCCGCCTGGAATGCACAGGGGGTTACCCCCTACGAGCAGTACTTC
.,TRBD1,TRBV10-3,TRBJ2-3,CAIRGTGPGTQYF,TGTGCCATCAGGGGGACAGGGCCCGGTACGCAGTATTTT
.,TRBD1,TRBV4-1,TRBJ1-2,CASSQGDRDYGYTF,TGCGCCAGCAGCCAAGGGGACAGGGACTATGGCTACACCTTC
.,TRBD2,TRBV6-6,TRBJ2-7,CASRPGTSGLYEQYF,TGTGCCAGCAGACCCGGGACTAGCGGGTTGTACGAGCAGTACTTC
once,TRBD2,TRBV10-3,TRBJ2-1,CAISDVAGGSYNEQFF,TGTGCCATCAGTGATGTAGCGGGAGGGTCCTACAATGAGCAGTTCTTC
once,TRBD2,TRBV9,TRBJ2-1,CASSPTGTSGHAEQFF,TGTGCCAGCAGCCCCACCGGGACTAGCGGTCACGCTGAGCAGTTCTTC
.,TRBD1,TRBV6-6,TRBJ1-2,CASLDRGSGYTF,TGTGCCAGCCTGGACAGGGGAAGTGGCTACACCTTC
few,.,TRBV6-8,TRBJ1-1,CASSPQGSQGGAFF,TGTGCCAGCAGTCCTCAAGGGTCACAGGGTGGGGCTTTCTTT
.,.,TRBV28,TRBJ1-1,CASSLGQNTEAFF,TGTGCCAGCAGTTTAGGACAGAACACTGAAGCTTTCTTT
.,.,TRBV5-8,TRBJ1-2,CASSLTVFGYTF,TGTGCCAGCAGCCTCACAGTGTTTGGCTACACCTTC
once,.,TRBV28,TRBJ2-7,CASSRVIYEQYF,TGTGCCAGCAGCCGAGTTATTTACGAGCAGTACTTC
.,TRBD2,TRBV18,TRBJ2-1,CASSPISGGGPYNEQFF,TGTGCCAGCTCACCAATTTCGGGAGGAGGGCCCTACAATGAGCAGTTCTTC
.,TRBD1,TRBV2,TRBJ1-4,CASSEGQGFEKLFF,TGTGCCAGCAGTGAGGGACAGGGATTTGAAAAACTGTTTTTT
.,TRBD2,TRBV7-3,TRBJ2-1,CASSRPTSGGSSYNEQFF,TGTGCCAGCAGCCGCCCCACTAGCGGGGGTAGCTCCTACAATGAGCAGTTCTTC
.,.,TRBV19,TRBJ1-6,CASSSRQGGSPLHF,TGTGCCAGTAGTTCCCGACAAGGTGGGTCACCCCTCCACTTT
once,TRBD2,TRBV13,TRBJ2-5,CASSLGLAGVETQYF,TGTGCCAGCAGCTTAGGGCTAGCGGGAGTCGAGACCCAGTACTTC
few,.,TRBV29-1,TRBJ1-1,CSVRYRNTEAFF,TGCAGCGTTCGGTACAGGAACACTGAAGCTTTCTTT
.,.,TRBV5-1,TRBJ1-1,CASSKTVTGTNTEAFF,TGCGCCAGCAGCAAAACGGTTACAGGGACAAACACTGAAGCTTTCTTT
.,TRBD2,TRBV28,TRBJ2-1,CASSTGLAGNYNEQFF,TGTGCCAGCAGTACGGGACTAGCGGGGAACTACAATGAGCAGTTCTTC
few,.,TRBV19,TRBJ2-3,CASRTPGGAGDTQYF,TGTGCCAGTAGGACCCCTGGGGGGGCAGGAGATACGCAGTATTTT
.,.,TRBV29-1,TRBJ1-2,CSVGQNYGYTF,TGCAGCGTTGGGCAGAACTATGGCTACACCTTC
.,TRBD2,TRBV5-4,TRBJ2-4,CASSEGSGGYLAKNIQYF,TGTGCCAGCAGCGAAGGGAGCGGGGGATACCTAGCCAAAAACATTCAGTACTTC
few,.,TRBV20-1,TRBJ2-5,CSASRLDGQETQYF,TGCAGTGCTAGTAGACTAGATGGTCAAGAGACCCAGTACTTC
.,.,TRBV30,TRBJ1-5,CAWSSGVNQPQHF,TGTGCCTGGAGTAGCGGGGTCAATCAGCCCCAGCATTTT
.,TRBD1,TRBV19,TRBJ1-2,CASSRTLAGGGDGYTF,TGTGCCAGTAGTCGAACCCTTGCAGGGGGCGGGGATGGCTACACCTTC
.,.,TRBV19,TRBJ1-4,CASSWGPGEKLFF,TGTGCCAGTTCTTGGGGCCCCGGCGAAAAACTGTTTTTT
.,.,TRBV27,TRBJ1-6,CASRSLWGQINSPLHF,TGTGCCAGCAGAAGTTTGTGGGGGCAGATTAATTCACCCCTCCACTTT
.,.,TRBV25-1,TRBJ1-6,CASEKGVWNSPLHF,TGTGCCAGCGAAAAGGGGGTGTGGAATTCACCCCTCCACTTT
.,TRBD1,TRBV24-1,TRBJ2-3,CATSDLGDRAQYF,TGTGCCACCAGTGATTTGGGGGACAGAGCGCAGTATTTT
.,TRBD2,TRBV12-3/TRBV12-4,TRBJ2-7,CASTVAGAYEQYF,TGTGCCAGCACCGTAGCGGGGGCCTACGAGCAGTACTTC